The 15 T cell receptor beta chains below all came from one sample that was sequenced in a study of regulatory and conventional T cells in breast cancer. Each CDR3 protein is one row after TCRdb ran MiXCR on the PCR reads. Of around 15,000 distinct CDR3 sequences detected, around a third appear once; the ten largest clones hold less than 2%. Material: conventional T cells from blood. The receptors were gathered from a female donor in good health.

The V and J genes are TRBV7-6 and TRBJ2-1; 7 bases match TRBD2. The CDR3 length is 17 residues. The junction had 15 bases not matched to a gene; V was cut back by 1 base and J by 9 bases. Germline V gene sequence: CDR1 SGHVS, CDR2 FNYEAQ. The CDR3 sequence: CASSLVVGPAGVSEQFF. The CDR3 DNA reads as TGTGCCAGCAGCTTAGTGGTTGGACCGGCGGGAGTGTCTGAGCAGTTCTTC.

J is TRBJ2-3 and V is TRBV5-1, with D perhaps matching TRBD1 (5 bases). The CDR3 has 14 residues. Germline lookup yields CDR1 SGHRS and CDR2 YFSETQ. V shed 2 bases and J shed 6 bases, with 13 bases lying between them. The CDR3 nucleotides are TGCGCCAGCAGCTTCACACAGGTCCAGGATACGCAGTATTTT. As protein: CASSFTQVQDTQYF.

The sample holds a few counts of this clonotype. The genes are TRBV6-5 and TRBJ2-1; possible D gene TRBD2, 6 bases. This CDR3 region has 15 residues. V was clipped by 7 bases and J by 5 bases, with 18 bases between them. Germline V gives CDR1 MNHEY, CDR2 SVGAGI. DNA of the CDR3: TGTGCCAGCAACCAACGGGGACTGGAAAACAATGAGCAGTTCTTC. Translating it yields CASNQRGLENNEQFF.

This chain uses TRBV7-2 with TRBJ2-5; tentative D call: TRBD1 (6 bases). The CDR3 has 13 amino acids. Germline CDR1 is SGHTA and CDR2 is FQGNSA. Trimming shortened V by 4 bases and J by 5 bases, and 11 bases separated the two germline ends. Written as DNA, the CDR3 is TGTGCCAGCAGCTCTCAGGGGCGCGAGACCCAGTACTTC. Translation: CASSSQGRETQYF.

V usage is TRBV7-2 and J usage is TRBJ1-6; D is perhaps TRBD1 (5 bases). The CDR3 covers 16 residues. The germline CDR1 and CDR2 sequences are SGHTA and FQGNSA. V was shortened by 5 bases and J by 3 bases, with 14 bases between the two germline ends. The CDR3 coding sequence is TGTGCCAGCAGCCCTGAGGCAGGACACTATAATTCACCCCTCCACTTT. Protein sequence: CASSPEAGHYNSPLHF.

For this clonotype: Germline is not matched at one junction end, which may reflect a read error. The chain couples TRBV5-1 to TRBJ1-5, with TRBD1 matching over 12 bases. This CDR3 has 17 residues. Per germline, CDR1 SGHRS and CDR2 YFSETQ. The CDR3 DNA is TGCGCCGGCAGCTTGTCACCGGGACAGGGGGCACAGCAGCCCCAGCATTTT. Translating gives CAGSLSPGQGAQQPQHF.

The V call is TRBV4-1, the J call TRBJ2-1, with no clear D. This CDR3 spans 16 amino acids. V shed 1 base and J shed 0 bases, with 10 bases lying between them. Germline V lookup: CDR1 MGHRA, CDR2 YSYEKL. The CDR3 DNA reads as TGCGCCAGCAGCCAAGGACCGCAGAGCTCCTACAATGAGCAGTTCTTC. It translates to CASSQGPQSSYNEQFF.

This clonotype appeared a few times. The chain employs TRBV6-2 or TRBV6-3 and TRBJ2-1; 7 nucleotides line up with TRBD1. V dropped 6 bases and J dropped 8; count of bases not matched to a gene: 19. The CDR3 sequence is 17 residues long. Germline V gene sequence: CDR1 MNHEY, CDR2 SVGEGT. The CDR3 loop is CASSNTIDRVYKDEQFF. The CDR3 DNA is TGTGCCAGCAGCAATACCATAGACAGGGTCTATAAAGATGAGCAGTTCTTC.

This clonotype was observed a few times. This rearrangement joins TRBV7-9 to TRBJ2-3; D remains ambiguous. The CDR3 contains 18 residues. Germline V gene lookup returns CDR1 SEHNR and CDR2 FQNEAQ (reference sequence). V gave up 4 bases and J gave up 2 bases, with 22 bases separating them. This CDR3 reads CASSSSGLTISYTDTQYF. The CDR3 region has the DNA TGTGCCAGCAGCTCCTCGGGCCTAACTATATCATACACAGATACGCAGTATTTT.

In its sample, this clonotype is medium-sized. The CDR3 DNA sequence: TGCGCCAGCAGTCCTTTATTGGGTGAGACCCAGTACTTC. Translated, it gives CASSPLLGETQYF. The chain joins TRBV10-2 to TRBJ2-5; D not resolved. V shed 5 bases and J shed 5 bases, with 12 bases lying between them. The CDR3 is made up of 13 amino acids. The germline CDR1 and CDR2 sequences are WSHSY and SAAADI.

The V call is TRBV9, the J call TRBJ2-1; 9 bases are shared with TRBD2. V trimming: 3 bases; J trimming: 0 bases; junction bases outside the gene matches: 4. Germline CDR1 and CDR2: SGDLS and YYNGEE. The CDR3 is 16 residues long. CDR3 protein: CASSALAGSSYNEQFF. CDR3 nucleotide sequence: TGTGCCAGCAGCGCCCTAGCGGGAAGCTCCTACAATGAGCAGTTCTTC.

On this clonotype: The junction shows a germline mismatch at one end, possibly a read error. V and J are TRBV6-5 and TRBJ2-7; D gene uncertain. Looked up from germline, CDR1 is MNHEY and CDR2 is SVGAGI. The length of the CDR3 is 15 residues. CDR3 nucleotide sequence: TGTGCCAGCAGTTATTACACCAGGAGCTCCTACAAGCAGTACTTC. Translated: CASSYYTRSSYKQYF.

In the case of this clonotype: The junction shows a germline mismatch at one end, possibly a read error. J is TRBJ1-2 and V is TRBV5-1; D remains unclear. Germline values: CDR1 SGHRS, CDR2 YFSETQ. The CDR3 is 14 amino acids. The CDR3: CASSLARAAAGCTF. For the CDR3, the DNA is TGCGCCAGCAGCTTGGCTCGGGCTGCAGCTGGCTGCACCTTC.

This clonotype was seen only once. In DNA form, the CDR3 reads TGCAGTGCTCACGCTTATGGGATTAGCGCCCGTGGGATCTACAATGAGCAGTTCTTC. It codes for CSAHAYGISARGIYNEQFF. The rearrangement uses TRBV20-1 and TRBJ2-1, with D possibly being TRBD2 (5 bases). This CDR3 has 19 amino acids. CDR1 DFQATT and CDR2 SNEGSKA come from the germline V gene (reference sequence). V shed 5 bases and J shed 3 bases, with 29 bases lying between them.

J is TRBJ2-4 and V is TRBV10-3, with D possibly matching TRBD1 (5 bases). The CDR3 spans 15 residues. V lost 0 bases to trimming and J lost 0 bases, with 6 bases between them. Germline V gene lookup returns CDR1 ENHRY and CDR2 SYGVKD. The CDR3, as DNA: TGTGCCATCAGTGAGTCGACAGTAGCCAAAAACATTCAGTACTTC. Its protein is CAISESTVAKNIQYF.